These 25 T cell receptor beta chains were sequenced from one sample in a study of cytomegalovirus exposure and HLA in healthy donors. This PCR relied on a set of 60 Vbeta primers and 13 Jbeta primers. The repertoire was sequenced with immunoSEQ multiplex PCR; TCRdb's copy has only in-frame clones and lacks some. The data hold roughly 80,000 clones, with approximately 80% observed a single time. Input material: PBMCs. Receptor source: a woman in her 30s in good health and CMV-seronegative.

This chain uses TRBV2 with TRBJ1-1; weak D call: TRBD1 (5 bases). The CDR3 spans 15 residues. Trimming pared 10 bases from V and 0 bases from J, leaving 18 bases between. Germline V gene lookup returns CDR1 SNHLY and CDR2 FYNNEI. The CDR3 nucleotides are TGTGCCACTTCACTCCCAGGACATCTGAACACTGAAGCTTTCTTT. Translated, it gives CATSLPGHLNTEAFF.

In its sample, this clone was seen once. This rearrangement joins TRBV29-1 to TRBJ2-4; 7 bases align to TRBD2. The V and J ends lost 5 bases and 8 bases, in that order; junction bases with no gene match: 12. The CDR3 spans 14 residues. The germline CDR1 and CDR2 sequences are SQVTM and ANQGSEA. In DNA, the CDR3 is TGCAGCGTTACCCCAGGCGGGGGTATGCACATTCAGTACTTC. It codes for CSVTPGGGMHIQYF.

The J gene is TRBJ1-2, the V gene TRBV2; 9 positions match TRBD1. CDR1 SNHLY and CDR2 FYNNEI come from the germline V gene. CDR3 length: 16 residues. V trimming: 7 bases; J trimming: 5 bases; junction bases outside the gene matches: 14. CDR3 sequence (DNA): TGTGCCAGCAAGGGGGACAGGGAGGAGATCCGGTATGGCTACACCTTC. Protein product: CASKGDREEIRYGYTF.

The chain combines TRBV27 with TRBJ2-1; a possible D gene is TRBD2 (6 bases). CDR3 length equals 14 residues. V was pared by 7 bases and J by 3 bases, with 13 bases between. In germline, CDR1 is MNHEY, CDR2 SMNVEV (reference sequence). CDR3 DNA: TGTGCCAGCAAATGGCTAGCGAGCTACAATGAGCAGTTCTTC. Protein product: CASKWLASYNEQFF.

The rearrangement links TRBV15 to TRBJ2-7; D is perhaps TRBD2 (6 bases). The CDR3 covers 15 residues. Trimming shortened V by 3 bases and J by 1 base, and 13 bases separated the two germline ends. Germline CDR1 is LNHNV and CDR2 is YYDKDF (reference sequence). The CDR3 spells CATSRTSIFSYEQYF. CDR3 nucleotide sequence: TGTGCCACCAGCAGGACTAGTATATTTTCCTACGAGCAGTACTTC.

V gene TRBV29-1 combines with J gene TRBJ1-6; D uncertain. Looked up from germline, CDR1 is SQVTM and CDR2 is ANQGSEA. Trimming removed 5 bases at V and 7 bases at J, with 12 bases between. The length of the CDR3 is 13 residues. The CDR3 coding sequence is TGCAGCGTTCGAGAGGGTGGCAATTCACCCCTCCACTTT. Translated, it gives CSVREGGNSPLHF.

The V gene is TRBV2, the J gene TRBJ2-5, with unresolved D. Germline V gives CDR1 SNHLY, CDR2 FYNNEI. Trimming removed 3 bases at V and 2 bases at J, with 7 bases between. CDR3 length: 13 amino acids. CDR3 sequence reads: CASSDEFQETQYF. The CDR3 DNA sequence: TGTGCCAGCAGTGATGAGTTTCAAGAGACCCAGTACTTC.

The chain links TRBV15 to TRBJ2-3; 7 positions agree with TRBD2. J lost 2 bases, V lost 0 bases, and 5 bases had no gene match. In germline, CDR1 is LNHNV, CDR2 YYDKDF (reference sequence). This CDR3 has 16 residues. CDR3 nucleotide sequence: TGTGCCACCAGCAGAGAAGGACTAGGGATCACAGATACGCAGTATTTT. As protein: CATSREGLGITDTQYF.

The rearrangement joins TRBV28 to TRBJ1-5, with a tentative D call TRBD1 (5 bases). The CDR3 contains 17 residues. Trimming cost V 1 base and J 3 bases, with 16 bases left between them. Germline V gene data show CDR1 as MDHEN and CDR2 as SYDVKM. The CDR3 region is CASSLYRGGVSNQPQHF. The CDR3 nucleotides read TGTGCCAGCAGTTTATACCGGGGAGGGGTTTCCAATCAGCCCCAGCATTTT.

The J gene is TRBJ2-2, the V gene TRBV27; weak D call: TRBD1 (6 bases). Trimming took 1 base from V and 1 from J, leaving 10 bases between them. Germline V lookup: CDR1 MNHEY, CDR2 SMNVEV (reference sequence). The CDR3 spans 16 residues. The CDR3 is CASSLFLRGNTGELFF. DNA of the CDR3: TGTGCCAGCAGTTTATTCCTCAGGGGGAACACCGGGGAGCTGTTTTTT.

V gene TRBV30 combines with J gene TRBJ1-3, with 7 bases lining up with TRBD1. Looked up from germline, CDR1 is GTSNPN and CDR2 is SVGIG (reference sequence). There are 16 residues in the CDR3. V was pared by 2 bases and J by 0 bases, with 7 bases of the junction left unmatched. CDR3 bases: TGTGCCTGGAGTTGGGGGACAGCGAACTCTGGAAACACCATATATTTT. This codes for CAWSWGTANSGNTIYF. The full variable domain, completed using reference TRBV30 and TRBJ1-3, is SQTIHQWPATLVQPVGSPLSLECTVEGTSNPNLYWYRQAAGRGLQLLFYSVGIGQISSEVPQNLSASRPQDRQFILSSKKLLLSDSGFYLCAWSWGTANSGNTIYFGEGSWLTVV.

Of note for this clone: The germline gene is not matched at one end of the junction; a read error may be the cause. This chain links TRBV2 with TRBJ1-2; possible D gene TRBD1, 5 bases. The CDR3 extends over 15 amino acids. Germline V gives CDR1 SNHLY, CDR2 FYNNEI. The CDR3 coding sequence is TGTGCCAGCCCGAGGGGCAGGTCGAAGGACTATGCCTACACCTTC. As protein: CASPRGRSKDYAYTF.

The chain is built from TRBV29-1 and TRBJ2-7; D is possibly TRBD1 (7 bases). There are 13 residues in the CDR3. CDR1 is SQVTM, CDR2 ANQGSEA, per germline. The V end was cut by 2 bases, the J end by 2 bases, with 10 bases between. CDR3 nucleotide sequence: TGCAGCGTTGAACAGGGGGGTCCCTACGAGCAGTACTTC. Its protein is CSVEQGGPYEQYF.

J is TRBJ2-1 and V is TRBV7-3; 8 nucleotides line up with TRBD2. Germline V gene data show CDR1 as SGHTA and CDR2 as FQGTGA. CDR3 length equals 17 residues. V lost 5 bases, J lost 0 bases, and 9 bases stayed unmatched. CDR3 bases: TGTGCCAGCAGCCCCCGAGGAGCGGGAGACTCCTACAATGAGCAGTTCTTC. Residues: CASSPRGAGDSYNEQFF.

CDR3 sequence reads: CASSGQVAPGNTIYF. As DNA, the CDR3 is TGTGCCAGCAGTGGACAGGTCGCCCCCGGAAACACCATATATTTT. This sequence joins TRBV2 and TRBJ1-3; weak D call: TRBD1 (6 bases). Trimming left V 4 bases short and J 4 bases short, with 14 bases between. The CDR3 extends over 15 amino acids. Germline assignment: CDR1 SNHLY and CDR2 FYNNEI.

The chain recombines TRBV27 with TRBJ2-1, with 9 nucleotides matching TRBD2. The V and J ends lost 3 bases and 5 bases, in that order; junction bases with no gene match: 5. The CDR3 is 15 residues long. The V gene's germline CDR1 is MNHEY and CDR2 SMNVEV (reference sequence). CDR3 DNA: TGTGCCAGCAGTTTGGGACTAGCACGGAACAATGAGCAGTTCTTC. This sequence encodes CASSLGLARNNEQFF.

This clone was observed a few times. DNA for the CDR3: TGTGCCAGCAGCCCCGGGACAGGGGGTTATCAGCCCCAGCATTTT. This encodes CASSPGTGGYQPQHF. This chain connects TRBV6-5 to TRBJ1-5; 11 nucleotides match TRBD1. This CDR3 comprises 15 residues. The V gene end was trimmed by 6 bases and the J gene end by 5 bases; junction bases not matched to a gene: 6. Germline V gives CDR1 MNHEY, CDR2 SVGAGI.

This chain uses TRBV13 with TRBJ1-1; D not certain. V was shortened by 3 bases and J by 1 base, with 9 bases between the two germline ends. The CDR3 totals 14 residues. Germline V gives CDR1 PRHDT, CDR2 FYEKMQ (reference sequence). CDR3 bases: TGTGCCAGCAGCTTTTGGCGGGGGAACACTGAAGCTTTCTTT. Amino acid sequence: CASSFWRGNTEAFF.

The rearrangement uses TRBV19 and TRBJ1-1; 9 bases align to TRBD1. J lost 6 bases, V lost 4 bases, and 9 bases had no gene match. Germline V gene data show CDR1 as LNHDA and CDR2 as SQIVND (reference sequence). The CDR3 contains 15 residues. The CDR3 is CASSKTQGARAEAFF. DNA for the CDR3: TGTGCCAGTAGTAAGACACAGGGGGCTAGGGCTGAAGCTTTCTTT.

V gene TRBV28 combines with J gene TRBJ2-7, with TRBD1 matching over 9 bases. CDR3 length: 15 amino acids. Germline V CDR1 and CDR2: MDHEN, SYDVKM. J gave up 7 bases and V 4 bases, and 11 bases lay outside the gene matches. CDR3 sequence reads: CASSSRTGVAGEQYF. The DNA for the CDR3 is TGTGCCAGCAGTTCGAGGACAGGGGTGGCCGGGGAGCAGTACTTC.

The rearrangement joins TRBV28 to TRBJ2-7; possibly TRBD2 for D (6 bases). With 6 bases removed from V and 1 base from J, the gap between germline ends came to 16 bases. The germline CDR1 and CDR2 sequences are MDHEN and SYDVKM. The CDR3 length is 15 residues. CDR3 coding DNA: TGTGCCAGCAGACTCCCTGGTAGCGGATCCTACGAGCAGTACTTC. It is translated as CASRLPGSGSYEQYF.

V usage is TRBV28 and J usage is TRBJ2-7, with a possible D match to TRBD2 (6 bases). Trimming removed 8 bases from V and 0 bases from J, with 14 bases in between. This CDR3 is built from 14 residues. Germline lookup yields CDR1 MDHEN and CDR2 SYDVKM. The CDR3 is CASRGTSNSYEQYF. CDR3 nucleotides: TGTGCCAGCCGCGGGACTTCCAACTCCTACGAGCAGTACTTC.

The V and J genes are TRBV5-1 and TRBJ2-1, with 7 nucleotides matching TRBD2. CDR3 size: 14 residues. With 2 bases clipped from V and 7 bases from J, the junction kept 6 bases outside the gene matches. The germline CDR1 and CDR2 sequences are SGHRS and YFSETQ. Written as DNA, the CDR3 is TGCGCCAGCAGCTTCGGGGGGAGGAGGAATGAGCAGTTCTTC. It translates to CASSFGGRRNEQFF.

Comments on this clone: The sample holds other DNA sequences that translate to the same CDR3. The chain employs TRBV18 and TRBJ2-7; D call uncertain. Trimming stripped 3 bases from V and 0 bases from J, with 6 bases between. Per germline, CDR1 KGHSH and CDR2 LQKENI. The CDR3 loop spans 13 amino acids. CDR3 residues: CASSPPSSYEQYF. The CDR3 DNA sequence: TGTGCCAGCTCACCCCCCAGCTCCTACGAGCAGTACTTC.

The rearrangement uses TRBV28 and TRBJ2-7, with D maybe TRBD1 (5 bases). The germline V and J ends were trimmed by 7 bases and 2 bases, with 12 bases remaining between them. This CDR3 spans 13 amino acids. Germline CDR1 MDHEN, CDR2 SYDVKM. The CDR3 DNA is TGTGCCAGCAACCCAGGGCAGACCTACGAGCAGTACTTC. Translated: CASNPGQTYEQYF.